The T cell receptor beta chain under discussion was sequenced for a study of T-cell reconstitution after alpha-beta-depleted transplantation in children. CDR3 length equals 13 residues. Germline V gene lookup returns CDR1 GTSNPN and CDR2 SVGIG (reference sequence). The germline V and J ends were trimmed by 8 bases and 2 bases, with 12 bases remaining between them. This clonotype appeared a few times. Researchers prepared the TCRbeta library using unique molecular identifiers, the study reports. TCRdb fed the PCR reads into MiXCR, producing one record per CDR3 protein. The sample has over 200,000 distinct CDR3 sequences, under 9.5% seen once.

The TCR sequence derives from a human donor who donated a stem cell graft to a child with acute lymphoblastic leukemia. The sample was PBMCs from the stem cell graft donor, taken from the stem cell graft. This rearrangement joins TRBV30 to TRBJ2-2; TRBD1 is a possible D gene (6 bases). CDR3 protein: CAGGQPNTGELFF. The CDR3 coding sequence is TGTGCCGGGGGACAACCCAACACCGGGGAGCTGTTTTTT.